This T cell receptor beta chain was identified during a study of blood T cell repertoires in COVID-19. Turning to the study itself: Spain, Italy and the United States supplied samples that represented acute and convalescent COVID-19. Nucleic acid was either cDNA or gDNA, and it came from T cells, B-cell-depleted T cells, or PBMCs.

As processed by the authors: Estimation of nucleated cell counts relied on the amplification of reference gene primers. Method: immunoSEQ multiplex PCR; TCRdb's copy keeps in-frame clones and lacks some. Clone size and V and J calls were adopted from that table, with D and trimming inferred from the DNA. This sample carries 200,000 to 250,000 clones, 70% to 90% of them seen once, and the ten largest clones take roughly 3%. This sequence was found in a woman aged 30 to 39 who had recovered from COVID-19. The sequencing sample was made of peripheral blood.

The CDR3 coding sequence is TGTGCCAGTAGTCCGGGACTCGTTCAGCATTTT. It translates to CASSPGLVQHF. The chain recombines TRBV19 with TRBJ1-5, with D possibly being TRBD1 (5 bases). Germline V gives CDR1 LNHDA, CDR2 SQIVND (reference sequence). The CDR3 contains 11 residues. The V and J ends lost 5 bases and 13 bases respectively, with 12 bases between them.